The TCR beta chain under discussion was sequenced for a study of naive CD8 T cells in extremely preterm neonates. This clone showed up just a few times. Its matching antigen is unknown. Extremely preterm deliveries at 23-27 weeks of gestation provided the preterm samples. Repertoires were generated with immunoSEQ multiplex PCR, while TCRdb's copy carries only in-frame clones and drops some. The sample includes 20,000 to 30,000 clones, about 91% seen only once; the top ten take 0.7% to 1%. Study results and caveats: Preterm infants showed shorter CDR3s, fewer N additions and less trimming than older groups.

The sequencing sample was made of naive CD8+ T cells from cord blood. The origin of this receptor is a boy who was born preterm.

CDR3 DNA: TGTGCCAGCAGCAAAGGGAATTCACCCCTCCACTTT. It translates to CASSKGNSPLHF. The chain recombines TRBV21-1 with TRBJ1-6. TRBV21-1 constitutes a pseudogene. The CDR3 runs to 12 residues.